The 9 T cell receptor beta chains reported below all come from one sample, sequenced in a study of T cell responses to AZD1222 COVID-19 vaccine. Some clones are missing from TCRdb's copy, which holds only in-frame ones; the method was immunoSEQ multiplex PCR. This table has 90,000 to 150,000 clones, 80% to 90% appearing once. The source material was peripheral blood, sampled on day 0 of AZD1222 vaccination. The receptors come from an adult in good health.

This clone was counted a few times. This chain joins TRBV2 and TRBJ1-5, with D hard to call. V shed 6 bases and J shed 2 bases, with 11 bases lying between them. The CDR3 spans 14 residues. Germline V gives CDR1 SNHLY, CDR2 FYNNEI. In DNA, the CDR3 is TGTGCCAGCAGGGCCGGAGGAGGCAATCAGCCCCAGCATTTT. It is translated as CASRAGGGNQPQHF.

This chain joins TRBV9 and TRBJ2-7; D is perhaps TRBD1 (5 bases). Germline lookup yields CDR1 SGDLS and CDR2 YYNGEE. V lost 3 bases and J lost 5, with 12 bases in between. This CDR3 comprises 13 residues. The CDR3 sequence: CASSGGPGNEQYF. The CDR3 DNA reads as TGTGCCAGCAGCGGGGGCCCAGGAAACGAGCAGTACTTC.

The chain uses TRBV7-3 and TRBJ1-5; 7 bases map to TRBD1. In germline, CDR1 is SGHTA, CDR2 FQGTGA. J lost 6 bases, V lost 4 bases, and 3 bases had no gene match. There are 13 residues in the CDR3. As DNA, the CDR3 is TGTGCCAGCAGCTCCCAGGGGGGTCAGCCCCAGCATTTT. Amino acid sequence: CASSSQGGQPQHF.

This clone has only a few counts. The V and J genes are TRBV28 and TRBJ2-1; 9 bases match TRBD2. Trimming at V came to 7 bases and at J to 5 bases, leaving 12 bases not matched to a gene. From germline, CDR1 is MDHEN and CDR2 SYDVKM. The CDR3 is 16 residues long. The CDR3 DNA reads as TGTGCCAGCACCTTCGCGGGGGGGAGGGCCAACAATGAGCAGTTCTTC. Its protein is CASTFAGGRANNEQFF.

The chain links TRBV28 to TRBJ2-1, with 7 bases aligning to TRBD2. Germline-derived CDR1 and CDR2 are MDHEN and SYDVKM. V lost 7 bases, J lost 5 bases, and 8 bases stayed unmatched. The CDR3 totals 14 residues. Here the CDR3 reads CASILASGNNEQFF. The CDR3 bases are TGTGCCAGCATCCTCGCTAGCGGAAACAATGAGCAGTTCTTC.

The V call is TRBV10-3, the J call TRBJ1-1; D remains ambiguous. Trimming left V 0 bases short and J 0 bases short, with 5 bases between. Per the germline V gene, CDR1 is ENHRY and CDR2 is SYGVKD. This CDR3 comprises 14 residues. As DNA, the CDR3 is TGTGCCATCAGTGAGTCGGCTATGAACACTGAAGCTTTCTTT. This encodes CAISESAMNTEAFF.

This chain links TRBV6-6 with TRBJ1-1; D is uncertain. Trimming took 4 bases from V and 5 from J, leaving 11 bases between them. The CDR3 has 13 residues. The germline V gene has CDR1 MNHNY and CDR2 SVGAGI (reference sequence). CDR3 bases: TGTGCCAGCAGTTCGATAAGCGGGACTGAAGCTTTCTTT. Residues: CASSSISGTEAFF.

The chain recombines TRBV12-3 or TRBV12-4 with TRBJ1-1; D possibly corresponds to TRBD1 (5 bases). Trimming left V 4 bases short and J 5 bases short, with 11 bases between. The CDR3 contains 13 residues. The CDR3 is CASSSGGGTEAFF. The DNA of the CDR3 is TGTGCCAGCAGTTCCGGGGGGGGGACTGAAGCTTTCTTT.

There are a few counts of this clone. This chain links TRBV5-1 with TRBJ2-7; weak D call: TRBD2 (6 bases). V was pared by 4 bases and J by 2 bases, with 16 bases between. Germline V CDR1 and CDR2: SGHRS, YFSETQ. The CDR3 covers 15 residues. The CDR3 region is CASSPSRLGAYEQYF. In nucleotides, the CDR3 is TGCGCCAGCAGCCCCTCTCGACTAGGAGCCTACGAGCAGTACTTC.